This TCR beta chain was sequenced in a study of CD8 T cells in Susac syndrome. Study-level findings and limits: That the number of individuals in its TCR sequencing and HLA analysis was relatively small was acknowledged by the study.

When the RNA was reverse transcribed, random hexamers were used with an input of roughly 0.5 to 1 ug. The amplification used immunoSEQ multiplex PCR on TCR beta CDR3; it spanned 54 Vbeta and 13 Jbeta. TCRdb re-derived calls from the immunoSEQ multiplex PCR reads in MiXCR, one entry per CDR3 protein. This sample has 200,000 to 250,000 distinct CDR3 sequences, with 93% found just once. Comment on this clonotype: Antigen unknown.

The patients who served as multiple sclerosis controls were treatment-naive and had stable or active relapsing-remitting disease that fulfilled the revised McDonald criteria. The CD8+ and CD4+ T cells were isolated magnetically using a negative isolation approach, whereas the TEMRA cells were enriched by FACS. The V and J ends lost 1 base and 7 bases respectively, with 8 bases between them. This CDR3 has 12 amino acids. Germline V gives CDR1 SGHDT, CDR2 YYEEEE. The chain couples TRBV5-6 to TRBJ1-2, with D perhaps TRBD1 (5 bases). Source material: CD4+ T cells from PBMCs. The clonotype comes from a human donor with multiple sclerosis. The CDR3 here is CASSLRQFGYTF. In nucleotides, the CDR3 is TGTGCCAGCAGCTTGCGACAGTTTGGCTACACCTTC.